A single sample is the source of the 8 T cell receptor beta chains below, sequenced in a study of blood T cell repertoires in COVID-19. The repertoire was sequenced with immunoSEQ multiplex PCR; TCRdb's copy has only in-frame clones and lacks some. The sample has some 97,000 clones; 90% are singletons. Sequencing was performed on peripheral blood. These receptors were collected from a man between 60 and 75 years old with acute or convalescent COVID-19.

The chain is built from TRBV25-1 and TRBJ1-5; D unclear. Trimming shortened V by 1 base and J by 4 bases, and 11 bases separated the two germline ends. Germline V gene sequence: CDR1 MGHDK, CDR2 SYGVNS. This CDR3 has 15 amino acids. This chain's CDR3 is CASSESAGVNQPQHF. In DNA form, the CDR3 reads TGTGCCAGCAGTGAATCGGCCGGGGTGAATCAGCCCCAGCATTTT. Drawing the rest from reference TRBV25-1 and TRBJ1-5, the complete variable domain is EADIYQTPRYLVIGTGKKITLECSQTMGHDKMYWYQQDPGMELHLIHYSYGVNSTEKGDLSSESTVSRIRTEHFPLTLESARPSHTSQYLCASSESAGVNQPQHFGDGTRLSIL.

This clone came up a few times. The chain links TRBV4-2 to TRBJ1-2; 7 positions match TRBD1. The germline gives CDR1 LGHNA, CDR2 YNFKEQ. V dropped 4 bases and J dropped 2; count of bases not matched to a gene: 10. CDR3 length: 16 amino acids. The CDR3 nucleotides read TGTGCCAGCAGCCTCTTCCCGGGACAGCGAAACTATGGCTACACCTTC. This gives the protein CASSLFPGQRNYGYTF.

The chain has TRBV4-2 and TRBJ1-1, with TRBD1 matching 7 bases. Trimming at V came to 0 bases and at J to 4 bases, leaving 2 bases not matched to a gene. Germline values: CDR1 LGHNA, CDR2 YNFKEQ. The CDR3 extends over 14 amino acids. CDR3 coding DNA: TGTGCCAGCAGCCAAGATAGGGGGCTCACTGAAGCTTTCTTT. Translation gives CASSQDRGLTEAFF.

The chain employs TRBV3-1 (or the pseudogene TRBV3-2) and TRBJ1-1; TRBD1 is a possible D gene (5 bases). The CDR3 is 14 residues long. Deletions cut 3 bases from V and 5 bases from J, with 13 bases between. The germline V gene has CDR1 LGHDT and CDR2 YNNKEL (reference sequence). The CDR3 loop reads CASSQLPGMTEAFF. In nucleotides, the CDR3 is TGTGCCAGCAGCCAGCTTCCAGGGATGACTGAAGCTTTCTTT.

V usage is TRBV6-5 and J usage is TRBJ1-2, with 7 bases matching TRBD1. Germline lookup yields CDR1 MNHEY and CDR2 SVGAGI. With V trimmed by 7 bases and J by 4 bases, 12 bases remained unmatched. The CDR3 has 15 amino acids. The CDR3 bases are TGTGCCAGCAAGGGGGCACCATCTAATCTCTATGGCTACACCTTC. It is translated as CASKGAPSNLYGYTF.

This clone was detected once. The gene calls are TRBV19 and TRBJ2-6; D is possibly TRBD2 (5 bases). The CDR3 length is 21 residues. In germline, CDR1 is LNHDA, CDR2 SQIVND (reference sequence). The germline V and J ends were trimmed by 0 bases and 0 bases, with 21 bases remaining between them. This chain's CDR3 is CASSIDRGGRTKSSGANVLTF. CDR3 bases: TGTGCCAGTAGTATAGATCGGGGTGGCAGGACCAAAAGCTCTGGGGCCAACGTCCTGACTTTC.

The CDR3 coding sequence is TGTGCCAGCAGTTACCGACAGGCCTACTATGGCTACACCTTC. Translated: CASSYRQAYYGYTF. The chain carries TRBV6-5 and TRBJ1-2, with a tentative D call TRBD1 (6 bases). CDR1 is MNHEY, CDR2 SVGAGI, per germline. Trimming took 2 bases from V and 3 from J, leaving 10 bases between them. This CDR3 has 14 amino acids.

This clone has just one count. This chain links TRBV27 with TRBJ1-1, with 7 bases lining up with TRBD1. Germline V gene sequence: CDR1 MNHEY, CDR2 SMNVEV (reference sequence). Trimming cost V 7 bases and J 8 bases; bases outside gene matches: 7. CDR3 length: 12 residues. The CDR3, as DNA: TGTGCCAGCATCTCAGGGGGTGACGAAGCTTTCTTT. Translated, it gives CASISGGDEAFF.